Each of the 11 T cell receptor beta chains below was sequenced from the same sample in a study of cytomegalovirus exposure and HLA in healthy donors. A multiplex PCR was run with 60 Vbeta primers and 13 Jbeta primers. Assay used: immunoSEQ multiplex PCR; TCRdb lists only in-frame clones, some missing. In total, the table holds approximately 110,000 clones. Sequenced material: PBMCs. The source is a man between 40 and 49 years old in good health and CMV-seronegative.

The rearrangement joins TRBV2 to TRBJ1-4; TRBD1 agrees at 10 bases. The CDR3 spans 16 residues. J lost 4 bases, V lost 6 bases, and 8 bases had no gene match. The germline gives CDR1 SNHLY, CDR2 FYNNEI. The CDR3 protein is CASSRDRGPGNEKLFF. DNA for the CDR3: TGTGCCAGCAGCCGGGACAGGGGTCCGGGTAATGAAAAACTGTTTTTT.

The gene calls are TRBV11-3 and TRBJ2-5; D is possibly TRBD1 (5 bases). There are 17 residues in the CDR3. Trimming shortened V by 5 bases and J by 5 bases, and 24 bases separated the two germline ends. Germline assignment: CDR1 SGHNT and CDR2 YENEEA. CDR3 nucleotides: TGTGCCAGCAGCCCCGGCTTCAGGGCACACGGTGGGGAGACCCAGTACTTC. It translates to CASSPGFRAHGGETQYF.

This chain connects TRBV7-2 to TRBJ1-5; maybe TRBD1 (6 bases). The CDR3 contains 15 residues. Germline loops: CDR1 SGHTA, CDR2 FQGNSA. V was shortened by 5 bases and J by 1 base, with 12 bases between the two germline ends. CDR3: CASSRGGQSNQPQHF. The CDR3 nucleotides read TGTGCCAGCAGCCGGGGGGGCCAGAGCAATCAGCCCCAGCATTTT.

V and J are TRBV4-1 and TRBJ2-2; 14 positions agree with TRBD2. The CDR3 totals 18 residues. Trimming cost V 1 base and J 5 bases; bases outside gene matches: 6. Germline loops: CDR1 MGHRA, CDR2 YSYEKL. The DNA of the CDR3 is TGCGCCAGCAGCCAAGGACTAGCGGGAGGGCCGGGGACCGGGGAGCTGTTTTTT. Amino acid sequence: CASSQGLAGGPGTGELFF.

CDR3 in DNA: TGTGCCAGCAGCCCCGGGACTGAGCACAATGAGCAGTTCTTC. Translated: CASSPGTEHNEQFF. This chain joins TRBV7-3 and TRBJ2-1; D may be TRBD2 (6 bases). Germline V gives CDR1 SGHTA, CDR2 FQGTGA. The CDR3 sequence is 14 residues long. V was cut by 5 bases and J by 5 bases, with 13 bases left in between.

The chain links TRBV7-2 to TRBJ2-2, with a weak D call TRBD1 (5 bases). Per germline, CDR1 SGHTA and CDR2 FQGNSA. V lost 2 bases and J 4 bases, leaving 11 bases between the germline ends. The CDR3 sequence is 15 residues long. CDR3 DNA: TGTGCCAGCAGCTTAATGCACAGGACCACCGGGGAGCTGTTTTTT. It is translated as CASSLMHRTTGELFF.

This sequence joins TRBV21-1 and TRBJ2-5; the table's D call, TRBD2, has no DNA check behind it. TRBV21-1 is reported as a pseudogene. This CDR3 spans 14 amino acids. The CDR3 here is CASSKTLGRETQYF. CDR3 sequence (DNA): TGTGCCAGCAGCAAAACTTTAGGGAGGGAGACCCAGTACTTC.

The chain couples TRBV4-2 to TRBJ2-7; TRBD1 agrees at 8 bases. CDR3 length: 15 residues. The junction had 4 bases not matched to a gene; V was cut back by 2 bases and J by 1 base. The germline CDR1 and CDR2 sequences are LGHNA and YNFKEQ. CDR3 in amino acids: CASSQRTGLSYEQYF. CDR3 DNA sequence: TGTGCCAGCAGCCAACGGACAGGGCTGTCCTACGAGCAGTACTTC.

The genes are TRBV5-1 and TRBJ2-4; 8 bases fit TRBD1. V lost 4 bases and J lost 5; bases outside the gene matches: 8. In germline, CDR1 is SGHRS, CDR2 YFSETQ. The CDR3 extends over 15 amino acids. The CDR3: CASSPGGQGENIQYF. The CDR3 bases are TGCGCCAGCAGCCCCGGCGGACAGGGAGAAAACATTCAGTACTTC.

This chain uses TRBV28 with TRBJ1-1; TRBD1 might be the D (6 bases). Germline V gene data show CDR1 as MDHEN and CDR2 as SYDVKM. V lost 3 bases and J lost 5, with 13 bases in between. There are 14 residues in the CDR3. The CDR3: CASSFVGAGTEAFF. In DNA, the CDR3 is TGTGCCAGCAGTTTTGTGGGGGCTGGTACTGAAGCTTTCTTT.

V and J are TRBV5-5 and TRBJ2-2, with a possible D match to TRBD1 (5 bases). Germline V gene lookup returns CDR1 SGHKS and CDR2 YYEKEE (reference sequence). This CDR3 has 14 residues. Trimming shortened V by 0 bases and J by 10 bases, and 13 bases separated the two germline ends. The CDR3 nucleotides are TGTGCCAGCAGCTTGGTGGCAGGGTCGAAGGAGCTGTTTTTT. Its translation: CASSLVAGSKELFF.